This T cell receptor beta chain was observed in a study of breast tumors, draining lymph nodes, adjacent tissues. Study-level findings and limits: Tumor TCR diversity was below lymph nodes but above nontumor tissue. Tumor and nontumor repertoires were significantly more similar in luminal-like than in basal-like breast cancer. That most tumor T cells come from lymph nodes remained unproven. The data were judged consistent with most tumor T cells coming from lymph node and expanding in tumor.

This clonotype was picked up many times. What it binds is unknown. TCRdb independently ran MiXCR on the multiplex PCR reads; one entry per CDR3 protein. The sample holds 60,000 to 70,000 distinct CDR3 sequences, approximately 57% seen once. Sequencing was done on a sample of breast tumor tissue. This clonotype was sampled from a female donor with breast cancer. Some clones in this sample may be carry-over from other donors' samples.

CDR3 nucleotides: TGTGCCAGCAGTCACGAGGGCGCTTCACCCCTCCACTTT. It translates to CASSHEGASPLHF. The chain uses TRBV6-6 and TRBJ1-6; D not resolved. V was trimmed by 5 bases and J by 9 bases, leaving 11 bases between them. This CDR3 is built from 13 residues. Germline V gene data show CDR1 as MNHNY and CDR2 as SVGAGI (reference sequence).